This TCR beta chain was identified during a study of cytomegalovirus exposure and HLA in healthy donors. In the PCR, 60 Vbeta and 13 Jbeta primers were used. TCRdb keeps only in-frame clones here, not all; method: immunoSEQ multiplex PCR. This sample has approximately 200,000 clones, with 79% found just once. V lost 6 bases and J 1 base, leaving 3 bases between the germline ends. Looked up from germline, CDR1 is MNHEY and CDR2 is SVGAGI. This CDR3 contains 11 residues. As for this clone: Its antigen is unknown.

General study results and limits: In a later analysis, donors in an Asian-associated ancestry cluster reportedly had fewer N-insertions in productive TCRs than the cohort mean. The classifier was said to identify cytomegalovirus status with high specificity and sensitivity. Other equally common chains were less clonally expanded than HLA-associated TCR beta chains, a later analysis showed. The authors excluded some V segments, including TRBV6-2 and TRBV6-3, as indistinguishable.

Input material: PBMCs. The origin of this receptor is a girl aged 5 to 17 in good health and CMV-seropositive. The chain carries TRBV6-5 and TRBJ1-1; D call uncertain. Here the CDR3 DNA reads TGTGCCAGCAGGCGGAACACTGAAGCTTTCTTT. Translating gives CASRRNTEAFF.